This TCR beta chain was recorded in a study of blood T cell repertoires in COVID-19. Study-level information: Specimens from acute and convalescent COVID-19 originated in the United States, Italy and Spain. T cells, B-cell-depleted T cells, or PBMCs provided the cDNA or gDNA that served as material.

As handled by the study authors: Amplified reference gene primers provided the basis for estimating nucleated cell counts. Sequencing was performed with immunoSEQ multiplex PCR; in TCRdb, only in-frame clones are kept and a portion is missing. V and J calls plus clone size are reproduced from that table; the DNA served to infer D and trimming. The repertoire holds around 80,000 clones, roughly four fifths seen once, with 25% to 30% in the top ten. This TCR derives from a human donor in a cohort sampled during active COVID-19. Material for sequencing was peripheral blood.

Here the CDR3 DNA reads TGTGCCAGCAGCCGTGACAGAGATGAAAAACTGTTTTTT. This sequence encodes CASSRDRDEKLFF. The chain couples TRBV6-5 to TRBJ1-4; maybe TRBD1 (5 bases). There are 13 residues in the CDR3. Trimming shortened V by 6 bases and J by 6 bases, and 11 bases separated the two germline ends. Looked up from germline, CDR1 is MNHEY and CDR2 is SVGAGI.